Below are 2 T cell receptor beta chains sequenced from a single sample in a study of blood T cell repertoires in COVID-19. The data were produced by immunoSEQ multiplex PCR, yet TCRdb's version contains in-frame clones alone and is incomplete. Altogether about 39,000 clones are present, about 87% being singletons, with the ten largest covering under 30%. Sequenced: peripheral blood. Source of these receptors: a man aged 50 or older with active or convalescent COVID-19.

The rearrangement joins TRBV6-1 to TRBJ1-3; D might be TRBD1 (6 bases). The V and J ends lost 2 bases and 7 bases respectively, with 12 bases between them. CDR1 is MNHNS and CDR2 is SASEGT in the germline V gene. The CDR3 consists of 14 residues. CDR3 residues: CASSELAGANTIYF. The CDR3, as DNA: TGTGCCAGCAGTGAATTGGCAGGGGCTAACACCATATATTTT.

CDR3 DNA sequence: TGTGCCAGCAGTGAACAAAATTCACCCCTCCACTTT. Its translation: CASSEQNSPLHF. This chain connects TRBV6-1 to TRBJ1-6; D uncertain. CDR1 is MNHNS, CDR2 SASEGT, per germline. The CDR3 runs to 12 residues. The V gene lost 2 bases and the J gene lost 7 bases, with 3 bases spanning the gap.